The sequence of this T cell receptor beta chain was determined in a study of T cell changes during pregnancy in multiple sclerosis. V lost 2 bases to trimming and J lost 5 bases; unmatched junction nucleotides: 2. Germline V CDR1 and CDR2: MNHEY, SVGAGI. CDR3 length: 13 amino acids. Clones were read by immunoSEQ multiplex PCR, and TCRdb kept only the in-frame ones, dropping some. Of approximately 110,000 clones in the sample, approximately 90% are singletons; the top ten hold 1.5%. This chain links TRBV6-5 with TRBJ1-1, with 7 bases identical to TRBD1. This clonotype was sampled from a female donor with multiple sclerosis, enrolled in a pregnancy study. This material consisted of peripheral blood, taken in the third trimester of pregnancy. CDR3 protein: CASSYNRGTEAFF. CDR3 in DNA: TGTGCCAGCAGTTACAACAGGGGAACTGAAGCTTTCTTT.